This TCR beta chain was obtained from a study of cytomegalovirus exposure and HLA in healthy donors. Comment on this clone: Its antigen remains unidentified.

This PCR relied on a set of 60 Vbeta primers and 13 Jbeta primers. Profiling relied on immunoSEQ multiplex PCR, and the TCRdb table lists in-frame clones only, not all of them. The table has about 190,000 clones, roughly 77% seen once; the top ten hold approximately 4.6%. Study outcomes and limitations: Researchers reported that a few CMV-associated chains were confirmed in vitro as CMV antigen-specific.

V shed 5 bases, J shed 10 bases, and the junction held 2 bases outside the gene matches. CDR3 length: 11 amino acids. Germline values: CDR1 GTSNPN, CDR2 SVGIG (reference sequence). The sequence derives from a man aged 30 to 39 in good health and CMV-seropositive. The chain joins TRBV30 to TRBJ2-1; 10 bases align to TRBD2. Sample: PBMCs. CDR3 DNA: TGTGCCTGGCAACTAGCGGGAGAGCAGTTCTTC. Encoded protein: CAWQLAGEQFF.